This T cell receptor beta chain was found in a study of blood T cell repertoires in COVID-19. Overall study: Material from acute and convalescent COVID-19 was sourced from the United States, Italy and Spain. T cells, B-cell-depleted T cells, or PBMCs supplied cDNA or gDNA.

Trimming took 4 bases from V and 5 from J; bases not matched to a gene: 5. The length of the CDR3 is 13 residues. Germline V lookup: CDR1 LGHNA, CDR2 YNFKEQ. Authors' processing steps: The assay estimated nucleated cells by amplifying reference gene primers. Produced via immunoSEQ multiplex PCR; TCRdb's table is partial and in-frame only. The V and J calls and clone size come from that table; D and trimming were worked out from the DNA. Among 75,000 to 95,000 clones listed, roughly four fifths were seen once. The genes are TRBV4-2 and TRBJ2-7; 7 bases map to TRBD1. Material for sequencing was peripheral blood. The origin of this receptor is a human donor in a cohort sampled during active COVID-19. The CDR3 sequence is CASSPTGDHEQYF. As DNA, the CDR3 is TGTGCCAGCAGCCCTACAGGGGACCACGAGCAGTACTTC.